This T cell receptor (beta chain) is from a study of CD8 T cells in ankylosing spondylitis. Study-wide results and caveats: Reportedly, significant enrichment of disease-linked clones occurred in matched ankylosing spondylitis synovial fluid.

To note about this clonotype: The antigen remains undetermined.

MiXCR, run by TCRdb on the 5' RACE reads, gives a single entry per CDR3 protein. The sample yields 340,000 or so distinct CDR3 sequences, roughly 14% seen once. This CDR3 is 15 amino acids long. V lost 2 bases and J lost 5, with 13 bases in between. Germline V gives CDR1 LNHNV, CDR2 YYDKDF (reference sequence). This sequence was found in a male donor with ankylosing spondylitis or in good health (not recorded which). The sample consisted of blood, either unsorted or a sorted T cell fraction (not recorded which). This sequence joins TRBV15 and TRBJ2-1; weak D call: TRBD2 (5 bases). CDR3 residues: CATSRPGLMHNEQFF. DNA for the CDR3: TGTGCCACCAGCAGACCAGGACTCATGCACAATGAGCAGTTCTTC.